This T cell receptor (beta chain) was recorded in a study of blood T cell repertoires in COVID-19. In the original processing: The assay estimated nucleated cells by amplifying reference gene primers. Profiling relied on immunoSEQ multiplex PCR, and the TCRdb table lists in-frame clones only, not all of them. The V and J calls and clone size were taken over from that table, and D and trimming were inferred from the DNA. The data contain 200,000 to 250,000 clones, 80% to 90% of them singletons. J lost 5 bases, V lost 1 base, and 11 bases had no gene match. The CDR3 is 17 residues long. Germline CDR1 LGHDT, CDR2 YNNKEL (reference sequence).

The sequencing sample was made of peripheral blood. This clonotype was sampled from a woman in her 70s with acute or convalescent COVID-19. The gene calls are TRBV3-1 (or the pseudogene TRBV3-2) and TRBJ1-1, with 9 bases lining up with TRBD1. The CDR3 coding sequence is TGTGCCAGCAGCCAAGCGCACGGACAGGGGATAGGGACTGAAGCTTTCTTT. Translation: CASSQAHGQGIGTEAFF.